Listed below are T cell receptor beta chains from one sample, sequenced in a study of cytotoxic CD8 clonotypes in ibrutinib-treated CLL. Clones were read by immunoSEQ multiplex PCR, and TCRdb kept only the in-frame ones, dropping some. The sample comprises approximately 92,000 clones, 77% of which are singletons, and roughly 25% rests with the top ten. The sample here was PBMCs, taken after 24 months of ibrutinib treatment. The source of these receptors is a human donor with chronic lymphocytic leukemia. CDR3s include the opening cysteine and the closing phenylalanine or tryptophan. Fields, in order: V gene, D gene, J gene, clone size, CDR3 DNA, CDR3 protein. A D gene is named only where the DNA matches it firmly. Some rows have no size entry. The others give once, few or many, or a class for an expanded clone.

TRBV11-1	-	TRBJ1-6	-	TGTGCCAGCAGCTTAATGGCAGATAATTCACCCCTCCACTTT	CASSLMADNSPLHF
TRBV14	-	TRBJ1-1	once	TGTGCCAGCAGCCAAGACCGGGAAAACACTGAAGCTTTCTTT	CASSQDRENTEAFF
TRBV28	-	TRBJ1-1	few	TGTGCCAGCAGTACAGGCACTGAAGCTTTCTTT	CASSTGTEAFF
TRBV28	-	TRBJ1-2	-	TGTGCCAGCAGTTTACAGAGTTTTCGGGGGACCCCTGATGGCTACACCTTC	CASSLQSFRGTPDGYTF
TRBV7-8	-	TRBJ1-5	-	TGTGCCAGCAGTCCGGGGGGCACCAATCAGCCCCAGCATTTT	CASSPGGTNQPQHF
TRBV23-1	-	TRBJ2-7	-	TGCGCCAGCAGTCGCCACTCCGTGGGATTTAGCTTC	CASSRHSVGFSF
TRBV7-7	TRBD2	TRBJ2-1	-	TGTGCCAGCAGCTTAGTCCCGGGACTAGACTCCTACAATGAGCAGTTCTTC	CASSLVPGLDSYNEQFF
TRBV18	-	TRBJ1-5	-	TGTGCCAGCTCACCTCTACACAGTGTGTATAGCAATCAGCCCCAGCATTTT	CASSPLHSVYSNQPQHF
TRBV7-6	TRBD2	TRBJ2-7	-	TGTGCCAGCAGCCTGACTAGCGGGGGGGCCTACGAGCAGTACTTC	CASSLTSGGAYEQYF
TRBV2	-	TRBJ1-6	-	TGTGCCAGCAGGGAAGACACCGGGGGGACCGACCTCCACTTT	CASREDTGGTDLHF
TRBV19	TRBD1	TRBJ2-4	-	TGTGCCAGTACCCCCGGACAGGGAGTGGGCATTCAGTACTTC	CASTPGQGVGIQYF
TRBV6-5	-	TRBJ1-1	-	TGTGCCAGCAGTCAACGTTTAGGTTATACTGAAGCTTTCTTT	CASSQRLGYTEAFF
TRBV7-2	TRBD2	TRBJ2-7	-	TGTGCCAGCAGTCGGACCTCCGGACTAGCGGGAGTTCGCTACGAGCAGTACTTC	CASSRTSGLAGVRYEQYF
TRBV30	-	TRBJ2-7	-	TGTGCCTGGGACGGGCCCCAATCCTACGAGCAGTACTTC	CAWDGPQSYEQYF
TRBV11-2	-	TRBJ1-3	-	TGTGCCAGCAGCTTAGGAGGCAGCTCTGGAAACACCATATATTTT	CASSLGGSSGNTIYF
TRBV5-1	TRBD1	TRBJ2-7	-	TGCGCCAGCAGCTCTGGGACAGGGGGAAACGAGCAGTACTTC	CASSSGTGGNEQYF
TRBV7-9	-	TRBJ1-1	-	TGTGCCAGCAGCTTAGTCCCAGGGAAGAACACTGAAGCTTTCTTT	CASSLVPGKNTEAFF
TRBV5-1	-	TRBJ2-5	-	TGCGCCAGCAGCTTGAAAGAGACCCAGTACTTC	CASSLKETQYF
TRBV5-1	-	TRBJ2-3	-	TGCGCCAGCAGCTTGTTTTCGCAGGGAGACACAGATACGCAGTATTTT	CASSLFSQGDTDTQYF
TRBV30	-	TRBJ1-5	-	TGTGCCTGGAGTGGGGGATACAGCAATCAGCCCCAGCATTTT	CAWSGGYSNQPQHF
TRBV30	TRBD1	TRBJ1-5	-	TGTGCCTGGAGCGGGACAGGAAATCAGCCCCAGCATTTT	CAWSGTGNQPQHF
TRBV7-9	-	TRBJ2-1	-	TGTGCCAGCAGCTTCGGGCAGTCCTACAATGAGCAGTTCTTC	CASSFGQSYNEQFF
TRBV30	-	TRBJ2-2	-	TGTGCCTGGAGTCAAAGGGCGGTCACCGGGGAGCTGTTTTTT	CAWSQRAVTGELFF
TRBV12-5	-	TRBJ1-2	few	TGTGCTAGTGCACCCTCGGGGGGGATCTATGGCTACACCTTC	CASAPSGGIYGYTF
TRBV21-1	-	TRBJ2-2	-	TGTGCCAGCAACCGACGACAGACTCCGTTCGCGAACACCGGGGAGCTGTTTTTT	CASNRRQTPFANTGELFF
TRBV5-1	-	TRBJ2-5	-	TGCGCCAGCAGCTTGGCCCCCGGGGCGGGAGAGACCCAGTACTTC	CASSLAPGAGETQYF
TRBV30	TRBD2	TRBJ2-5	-	TGTGCCTACAACCTAGCGGGGGGTTCGGGAGAGACCCAGTACTTC	CAYNLAGGSGETQYF
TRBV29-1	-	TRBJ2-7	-	TGCAGCGTTGCCCACAACTACGAGCAGTACTTC	CSVAHNYEQYF
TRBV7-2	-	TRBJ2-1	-	TGTGCCAGCAGCTTATTCGGGGCCAATGAGCAGTTCTTC	CASSLFGANEQFF
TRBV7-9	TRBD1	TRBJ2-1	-	TGTGCCAGCAGCTTAAACGGTTGGACAGGGGCGTTCTTC	CASSLNGWTGAFF
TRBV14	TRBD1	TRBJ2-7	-	TGTGCCAGCAGCCAAGATCCGGGCAGGGGGCTATCCTACGAGCAGTACTTC	CASSQDPGRGLSYEQYF